This T cell receptor (beta chain) was sequenced in a study of OX40 agonist ivuxolimab in advanced cancers. About the research overall: Mean age 60 years, range about 23 to 79; 82.7% male.

Study-level results: Doses of 0.1 to 3.0 mg/kg were accompanied by clonal expansion of CD4+ and CD8+ blood T cells by week 6.

With regard to this clone: The antigen remains unidentified.

The data were produced by immunoSEQ multiplex PCR, yet TCRdb's version contains in-frame clones alone and is incomplete. The repertoire holds under 85,000 clones, more than 70% seen once, with 6% to 9.5% in the top ten. The CDR3 length is 15 residues. The V segment lost 3 bases and the J segment 1 base; nucleotides outside the gene matches: 5. Looked up from germline, CDR1 is SGHVS and CDR2 is FQNEAQ. The V gene is TRBV7-8, the J gene TRBJ1-1, with 7 bases matching TRBD1. This TCR was sampled from an adult with an advanced solid tumor such as melanoma, head and neck, liver or kidney cancer. This specimen was CD4+ or CD8+ T cells sorted from blood, taken in a trial of the OX40 agonist ivuxolimab. DNA of the CDR3: TGTGCCAGCAGCTTCCTGGACAGGACGAACACTGAAGCTTTCTTT. It yields the protein CASSFLDRTNTEAFF.